These 17 T cell receptor beta chains share one sample of origin, sequenced in a study of shared clonotypes between healthy human individuals. Clones were sequenced by immunoSEQ multiplex PCR, and TCRdb holds only the in-frame ones, with some missing. The sample includes fewer than 1.8 million clones, approximately 98.5% of them seen just once. The specimen sequenced was naive CD4+ T cells sorted from blood. Documented subset: CD45RA+ positively selected. These receptors originate from a man between 25 and 39 years old in good health.

The chain carries TRBV11-3 and TRBJ2-2; tentative D call: TRBD1 (7 bases). V gave up 5 bases and J gave up 4 bases, with 14 bases separating them. CDR3 size: 15 residues. Per the germline V gene, CDR1 is SGHNT and CDR2 is YENEEA. This CDR3 reads CASSRAGQTTGELFF. CDR3 coding DNA: TGTGCCAGCAGCCGTGCGGGACAGACCACCGGGGAGCTGTTTTTT.

This chain joins TRBV14 and TRBJ2-4; D may be TRBD1 or TRBD2 (5 bases each). Germline assignment: CDR1 SGHDN and CDR2 FVKESK. The CDR3 has 15 residues. Between the trimmed V and J ends, which lost 2 bases and 5 bases, there was a span of 13 bases. The DNA for the CDR3 is TGTGCCAGCAGCCAACTGGCCGGGACCCAAAACATTCAGTACTTC. Its translation is CASSQLAGTQNIQYF. The variable domain in full, completed from reference TRBV14 and TRBJ2-4, reads EAGVTQFPSHSVIEKGQTVTLRCDPISGHDNLYWYRRVMGKEIKFLLHFVKESKQDESGMPNNRFLAERTGGTYSTLKVQPAELEDSGVYFCASSQLAGTQNIQYFGAGTRLSVL.

The genes are TRBV6-6 and TRBJ2-7, with TRBD2 matching 7 bases. The V segment lost 0 bases and the J segment 5 bases; nucleotides outside the gene matches: 7. The germline V gene has CDR1 MNHNY and CDR2 SVGAGI (reference sequence). The CDR3 loop spans 15 amino acids. CDR3: CASSYSTAGDHEQYF. Written as DNA, the CDR3 is TGTGCCAGCAGTTACTCGACGGCGGGGGATCACGAGCAGTACTTC.

The chain has TRBV4-2 and TRBJ2-7, with 8 bases fitting TRBD2. This CDR3 region has 15 residues. The junction had 5 bases not matched to a gene; V was cut back by 1 base and J by 3 bases. The germline V gene encodes CDR1 LGHNA and CDR2 YNFKEQ. The CDR3 DNA is TGTGCCAGCAGCCAAGTGGGTAGCGGGGACTACGAGCAGTACTTC. It codes for CASSQVGSGDYEQYF.

In regard to this clone: Distinct nucleotide sequences in the sample also encode this CDR3. The chain employs TRBV11-2 and TRBJ2-3; TRBD1 aligns across 7 bases. Germline CDR1 and CDR2: SGHAT and FQNNGV. The V gene end was trimmed by 3 bases and the J gene end by 6 bases; junction bases not matched to a gene: 6. There are 14 residues in the CDR3. CDR3 coding DNA: TGTGCCAGCAGCTTGACAGGGAGTGGGGATACGCAGTATTTT. Translated: CASSLTGSGDTQYF.

This chain uses TRBV7-6 with TRBJ2-5, with TRBD2 matching 13 bases. The CDR3 spans 17 residues. Germline CDR1 reads SGHVS; CDR2 reads FNYEAQ. Losses at the gene ends were 5 bases for V and 5 bases for J; bases not matched to a gene: 11. The CDR3 protein is CASSPGHGTSGKETQYF. CDR3 DNA: TGTGCCAGCAGCCCGGGCCACGGGACTAGCGGGAAGGAGACCCAGTACTTC.

The chain links TRBV28 to TRBJ1-3, with D perhaps matching TRBD1 (6 bases). The CDR3 spans 18 residues. Germline CDR1 is MDHEN and CDR2 is SYDVKM. Trimming took 4 bases from V and 3 from J, leaving 22 bases between them. The CDR3 DNA reads as TGTGCCAGCAGTTCACACCCACCGGGGGCATCCATTGGAAACACCATATATTTT. Its protein product is CASSSHPPGASIGNTIYF.

CDR3 nucleotide sequence: TGTGCCAGCAGCCATGGAAGGCGGTCCCAAGAGACCCAGTACTTC. Amino acid sequence: CASSHGRRSQETQYF. V gene TRBV14 combines with J gene TRBJ2-5, with D unclear. The V end lost 3 bases, the J end lost 1 base, and 12 bases lay between the germline ends. The CDR3 sequence is 15 residues long. The germline CDR1 and CDR2 sequences are SGHDN and FVKESK. The variable domain in full, completed from reference TRBV14 and TRBJ2-5, reads EAGVTQFPSHSVIEKGQTVTLRCDPISGHDNLYWYRRVMGKEIKFLLHFVKESKQDESGMPNNRFLAERTGGTYSTLKVQPAELEDSGVYFCASSHGRRSQETQYFGPGTRLLVL.

The chain uses TRBV18 and TRBJ2-5; 7 bases agree with TRBD1. Germline CDR1 reads KGHSH; CDR2 reads LQKENI. The CDR3 has 13 residues. V trimming: 10 bases; J trimming: 3 bases; junction bases outside the gene matches: 8. CDR3: CATKRGTEETQYF. Here the CDR3 DNA reads TGTGCCACCAAAAGAGGGACAGAAGAGACCCAGTACTTC. Combining the CDR3 with reference TRBV18 and TRBJ2-5 gives the whole variable domain NAGVMQNPRHLVRRRGQEARLRCSPMKGHSHVYWYRQLPEEGLKFMVYLQKENIIDESGMPKERFSAEFPKEGPSILRIQQVVRGDSAAYFCATKRGTEETQYFGPGTRLLVL.

The chain has TRBV28 and TRBJ1-2; possibly TRBD1 for D (5 bases). This CDR3 has 13 residues. With 3 bases removed from V and 2 bases from J, the gap between germline ends came to 7 bases. Germline V gene sequence: CDR1 MDHEN, CDR2 SYDVKM. CDR3 nucleotide sequence: TGTGCCAGCAGTTTTGAGGGGAACTATGGCTACACCTTC. It yields the protein CASSFEGNYGYTF.

Only one count was recorded for this clone. J is TRBJ1-1 and V is TRBV6-6; the D gene is possibly TRBD1 (5 bases). Germline CDR1 and CDR2: MNHNY and SVGAGI (reference sequence). CDR3 size: 13 residues. Trimming shortened V by 7 bases and J by 5 bases, and 14 bases separated the two germline ends. Here the CDR3 DNA reads TGTGCCAGCACCACAGGCGGGGTAACTGAAGCTTTCTTT. It yields the protein CASTTGGVTEAFF.

Comments on this clone: At the DNA level, this CDR3 is encoded by other sequences in the same sample as well. This chain uses TRBV25-1 with TRBJ2-7, with unresolved D. V lost 1 base, J lost 3 bases, and 4 bases lay in between. Looked up from germline, CDR1 is MGHDK and CDR2 is SYGVNS. The CDR3 runs to 12 residues. The CDR3 nucleotides read TGTGCCAGCAGTGAATTTGGCTACGAGCAGTACTTC. Protein sequence: CASSEFGYEQYF.

V gene TRBV28 combines with J gene TRBJ2-5, with D perhaps matching TRBD2 (5 bases). The CDR3 sequence is 15 residues long. V was pared by 4 bases and J by 3 bases, with 15 bases between. CDR1 and CDR2 from the germline V gene are MDHEN and SYDVKM. The CDR3 is CASSSRGQEKETQYF. The CDR3, as DNA: TGTGCCAGCAGTTCTCGCGGGCAAGAAAAAGAGACCCAGTACTTC.

This chain links TRBV27 with TRBJ2-7, with D uncertain. This CDR3 comprises 15 residues. Deletions cut 5 bases from V and 1 base from J, with 15 bases between. The V gene's germline CDR1 is MNHEY and CDR2 SMNVEV (reference sequence). The CDR3 DNA reads TGTGCCAGCAGTCCCGTAGCTCGCCCATCCTACGAGCAGTACTTC. Its protein product is CASSPVARPSYEQYF.

The CDR3 is CASSLVRVLRQETQYF. CDR3 nucleotide sequence: TGTGCCAGCAGCTTAGTGAGGGTATTGCGGCAAGAGACCCAGTACTTC. The chain joins TRBV7-2 to TRBJ2-5, with TRBD2 as a possible D gene (5 bases). The CDR3 loop spans 16 amino acids. The germline V gene has CDR1 SGHTA and CDR2 FQGNSA. Trimming took 1 base from V and 2 from J, leaving 14 bases between them.

This chain uses TRBV27 with TRBJ2-1; 14 bases are a match to TRBD2. Germline loops: CDR1 MNHEY, CDR2 SMNVEV (reference sequence). CDR3 length: 15 residues. V shed 5 bases, J shed 7 bases, and the junction held 4 bases outside the gene matches. The CDR3 sequence is CASSRGLAGVNEQFF. The CDR3 nucleotides are TGTGCCAGCAGTCGGGGACTAGCGGGAGTGAATGAGCAGTTCTTC.

This chain uses TRBV7-2 with TRBJ1-2, with a weak D call TRBD1 (6 bases). Germline V lookup: CDR1 SGHTA, CDR2 FQGNSA. Trimming pared 5 bases from V and 12 bases from J, leaving 19 bases between. The length of the CDR3 is 13 residues. The CDR3 here is CASSAQGGVRNTF. CDR3 sequence (DNA): TGTGCCAGCAGCGCACAGGGAGGAGTGCGGAACACCTTC.